The next 27 T cell receptor beta chains were all read from a single sample in a study of cytomegalovirus exposure and HLA in healthy donors. Both 60 Vbeta primers and 13 Jbeta primers went into the PCR. Produced via immunoSEQ multiplex PCR; TCRdb's table is partial and in-frame only. The data contain about 84,000 clones, less than 80% of them singletons. Sequenced input: PBMCs. The receptors come from a woman in her thirties or forties in good health and CMV-seropositive.

The chain employs TRBV5-1 and TRBJ1-1; 8 nucleotides line up with TRBD1. The CDR3 runs 16 residues. Germline CDR1 and CDR2: SGHRS and YFSETQ. J lost 0 bases, V lost 3 bases, and 7 bases had no gene match. The CDR3 coding sequence is TGCGCCAGCAGCTCCTTAGGACAGGGTTTGAACACTGAAGCTTTCTTT. Its translation: CASSSLGQGLNTEAFF.

The CDR3 spells CSVEDGDRGSYEQYF. CDR3 bases: TGCAGCGTTGAAGATGGGGACAGGGGGTCCTACGAGCAGTACTTC. V gene TRBV29-1 combines with J gene TRBJ2-7; 11 bases are shared with TRBD1. The CDR3 contains 15 residues. The germline gives CDR1 SQVTM, CDR2 ANQGSEA. The V and J ends lost 0 bases and 1 base, in that order; junction bases with no gene match: 2.

The CDR3 coding sequence is TGTGCCAGCAGCTTAGGGGGACTAGAGGGGTTCTTC. Its protein is CASSLGGLEGFF. The rearrangement links TRBV7-9 to TRBJ2-1; 8 bases agree with TRBD2. Germline-derived CDR1 and CDR2 are SEHNR and FQNEAQ (reference sequence). The trim removed 1 base at V and 15 bases at J, leaving 5 bases unmatched. There are 12 residues in the CDR3.

The chain is built from TRBV27 and TRBJ2-2; 7 nucleotides agree with TRBD2. Germline V gives CDR1 MNHEY, CDR2 SMNVEV (reference sequence). Trimming cost V 3 bases and J 2 bases; bases outside gene matches: 9. This CDR3 contains 17 residues. For the CDR3, the DNA is TGTGCCAGCAGTTTGTGGAGCGGGACGGTAAACACCGGGGAGCTGTTTTTT. Residues: CASSLWSGTVNTGELFF.

V is TRBV18 and J is TRBJ1-1; tentatively, D is TRBD1 (6 bases). The germline V and J ends were trimmed by 3 bases and 6 bases, with 14 bases remaining between them. Germline-derived CDR1 and CDR2 are KGHSH and LQKENI. This CDR3 contains 14 residues. CDR3 coding DNA: TGTGCCAGCTCACCGTCGGCAGGGGTGGCTGAAGCTTTCTTT. It specifies CASSPSAGVAEAFF.

This sequence joins TRBV12-5 and TRBJ2-2, with 7 bases lining up with TRBD2. The germline V gene has CDR1 LGHNT and CDR2 FRNRAP. J lost 6 bases, V lost 0 bases, and 7 bases had no gene match. This CDR3 region has 16 residues. CDR3 sequence: CASGLVAGAGSGELFF. The CDR3 DNA reads as TGTGCTAGTGGTTTGGTTGCGGGAGCGGGATCCGGGGAGCTGTTTTTT. The full variable domain, with the rest looked up from reference TRBV12-5 and TRBJ2-2, is DARVTQTPRHKVTEMGQEVTMRCQPILGHNTVFWYRQTMMQGLELLAYFRNRAPLDDSGMPKDRFSAEMPDATLATLKIQPSEPRDSAVYFCASGLVAGAGSGELFFGEGSRLTVL.

This clone was counted between two and nine times. The chain has TRBV19 and TRBJ2-2, with TRBD2 matching over 10 bases. V was pared by 6 bases and J by 3 bases, with 4 bases of the junction left unmatched. Germline V gene data show CDR1 as LNHDA and CDR2 as SQIVND (reference sequence). The CDR3 is made up of 15 amino acids. Here the CDR3 DNA reads TGTGCCAGTAGATCACTAGCGGGACACACCGGGGAGCTGTTTTTT. This translates into CASRSLAGHTGELFF.

The V gene is TRBV6-6, the J gene TRBJ2-7; D call uncertain. Germline CDR1 and CDR2: MNHNY and SVGAGI (reference sequence). The V end lost 7 bases, the J end lost 1 base, and 11 bases lay between the germline ends. This CDR3 has 13 residues. CDR3 nucleotide sequence: TGTGCCAGCAAGGCACAGAAGTCCTACGAGCAGTACTTC. Protein product: CASKAQKSYEQYF.

The chain has TRBV6-5 and TRBJ2-1; 9 bases agree with TRBD2. Looked up from germline, CDR1 is MNHEY and CDR2 is SVGAGI. CDR3 size: 15 residues. V was clipped by 4 bases and J by 6 bases; unmatched bases: 7. In DNA, the CDR3 is TGTGCCAGCAGTTCTGATAGCGGGAGTGGCAATGAGCAGTTCTTC. Translation gives CASSSDSGSGNEQFF.

The rearrangement joins TRBV27 to TRBJ2-3, with no clear D. CDR1 and CDR2 (germline): MNHEY, SMNVEV (reference sequence). V was pared by 2 bases and J by 4 bases, with 4 bases between. This CDR3 region has 12 residues. CDR3 bases: TGTGCCAGCAGTTTAACTGCAGATACGCAGTATTTT. Its protein is CASSLTADTQYF.

DNA of the CDR3: TGTGCCAGCTCACCGGGACAGGGTTTAGATCAGCCCCAGCATTTT. Translating gives CASSPGQGLDQPQHF. This chain joins TRBV18 and TRBJ1-5; 9 positions agree with TRBD1. Germline CDR1 is KGHSH and CDR2 is LQKENI. V lost 3 bases and J lost 5; bases outside the gene matches: 5. CDR3 size: 15 residues.

This clone showed up just a few times. This sequence joins TRBV5-8 and TRBJ2-4; D ambiguous. This CDR3 has 18 amino acids. CDR1 and CDR2 from the germline V gene are SGHTS and YDEGEE. The V gene lost 2 bases and the J gene lost 1 base, with 19 bases spanning the gap. CDR3 loop: CASSFLDILSQAKNIQYF. CDR3 nucleotides: TGTGCCAGCAGCTTTCTTGACATCCTCTCGCAGGCCAAAAACATTCAGTACTTC. The full variable domain, in which reference TRBV5-8 and TRBJ2-4 provide the parts outside the CDR3, is EAGVTQSPTHLIKTRGQQATLRCSPISGHTSVYWYQQALGLGLQFLLWYDEGEERNRGNFPPRFSGRQFPNYSSELNVNALELEDSALYLCASSFLDILSQAKNIQYFGAGTRLSVL.

The V call is TRBV19, the J call TRBJ2-1; D call uncertain. The CDR3 has 17 amino acids. The germline V and J ends were trimmed by 2 bases and 2 bases, with 16 bases remaining between them. Germline CDR1 LNHDA, CDR2 SQIVND (reference sequence). CDR3 nucleotide sequence: TGTGCCAGTAGTATATCCCTCTTTGCGGCCCCCTACAATGAGCAGTTCTTC. Translation: CASSISLFAAPYNEQFF.

The genes are TRBV2 and TRBJ1-1, with 8 bases matching TRBD1. Per the germline V gene, CDR1 is SNHLY and CDR2 is FYNNEI. The J segment lost 4 bases and the V segment lost 6 bases, leaving 10 bases of the junction unmatched. CDR3 length: 15 amino acids. The CDR3 is CASSRNRGEGTEAFF. The DNA of the CDR3 is TGTGCCAGCAGCCGGAACAGGGGGGAGGGCACTGAAGCTTTCTTT.

This clone turned up a few times. The chain joins TRBV2 to TRBJ2-6; D is ambiguous. This CDR3 comprises 15 residues. Germline V gene lookup returns CDR1 SNHLY and CDR2 FYNNEI. Trimming left V 6 bases short and J 4 bases short, with 13 bases between. For the CDR3, the DNA is TGTGCCAGCAGCAAAGACCCCGGGGGGGCCAACGTCCTGACTTTC. As protein: CASSKDPGGANVLTF.

The rearrangement joins TRBV7-9 to TRBJ2-3, with 14 positions matching TRBD2. The trim removed 6 bases at V and 1 base at J, leaving 6 bases unmatched. Germline V gene data show CDR1 as SEHNR and CDR2 as FQNEAQ (reference sequence). The CDR3 sequence is 17 residues long. The CDR3 protein is CASSGTSGSRGTDTQYF. In nucleotides, the CDR3 is TGTGCCAGCAGTGGGACTAGCGGGAGTCGGGGCACAGATACGCAGTATTTT.

The chain has TRBV6-1 and TRBJ1-5; tentatively, D is TRBD1 (5 bases). CDR1 MNHNS and CDR2 SASEGT come from the germline V gene. Trimming pared 5 bases from V and 9 bases from J, leaving 17 bases between. The CDR3 contains 14 residues. The CDR3 loop reads CASSNPGFAMPQHF. The CDR3 DNA is TGTGCCAGCAGTAACCCAGGGTTTGCTATGCCCCAGCATTTT.

This chain links TRBV9 with TRBJ1-4, with TRBD1 matching over 9 bases. Germline V lookup: CDR1 SGDLS, CDR2 YYNGEE. V trimming: 4 bases; J trimming: 13 bases; junction bases outside the gene matches: 5. The CDR3 sequence is 12 residues long. As DNA, the CDR3 is TGTGCCAGCAGCTTAGGACAGGGGAGACTGTTTTTT. Protein product: CASSLGQGRLFF.

This clone came up a few times. The V call is TRBV2, the J call TRBJ2-2; the match to TRBD2 covers 12 bases. There are 17 residues in the CDR3. V shed 5 bases, J shed 6 bases, and the junction held 10 bases outside the gene matches. Germline CDR1 and CDR2: SNHLY and FYNNEI. Here the CDR3 reads CASSSSRLAGDAGELFF. CDR3 nucleotide sequence: TGTGCCAGCAGTTCGTCCCGACTAGCGGGAGACGCCGGGGAGCTGTTTTTT.

The chain is built from TRBV5-4 and TRBJ2-1; TRBD1 matches at 7 bases. Germline V gives CDR1 SGHNT, CDR2 YYREEE (reference sequence). V lost 5 bases, J lost 1 base, and 6 bases stayed unmatched. This CDR3 has 15 amino acids. The CDR3 here is CASRTGTDSYNEQFF. In DNA form, the CDR3 reads TGTGCCAGCAGGACCGGGACAGATTCCTACAATGAGCAGTTCTTC.

This clone is deemed medium-sized. The rearrangement links TRBV21-1 to TRBJ2-2; the table's D call of TRBD2 was not tested on the DNA. TRBV21-1 is given as a pseudogene. The CDR3 spans 17 residues. This CDR3 is CASSPCGYKAEGGELFF. Here the CDR3 DNA reads TGTGCCAGCAGCCCCTGCGGTTATAAGGCTGAGGGCGGGGAGCTGTTTTTT.

The V and J genes are TRBV19 and TRBJ1-3; 10 positions match TRBD1. CDR3 size: 15 residues. Germline V gives CDR1 LNHDA, CDR2 SQIVND (reference sequence). V lost 6 bases to trimming and J lost 2 bases; unmatched junction nucleotides: 4. The CDR3 nucleotides are TGTGCCAGTAGGTGGGGACAGGGGACTGGAAACACCATATATTTT. Encoded protein: CASRWGQGTGNTIYF.

This clone was picked up one time. This chain links TRBV29-1 with TRBJ1-1; no firm D call. The CDR3 extends over 9 amino acids. Trimming took off 4 bases at V and 7 bases at J, with 4 bases between the two ends. The germline gives CDR1 SQVTM, CDR2 ANQGSEA. The CDR3 reads CSVGSEAFF. Here the CDR3 DNA reads TGCAGCGTTGGGAGTGAAGCTTTCTTT.

The V gene is TRBV19, the J gene TRBJ2-2; a weak D match, TRBD2 (5 bases). This CDR3 is built from 14 residues. CDR1 is LNHDA and CDR2 is SQIVND in the germline V gene (reference sequence). V lost 11 bases and J 0 bases, leaving 13 bases between the germline ends. This CDR3 is CAGRGRSNTGELFF. In nucleotides, the CDR3 is TGTGCCGGTCGCGGGCGATCGAACACCGGGGAGCTGTTTTTT.

The chain combines TRBV19 with TRBJ1-1; D not certain. CDR1 and CDR2 (germline): LNHDA, SQIVND (reference sequence). The V gene lost 2 bases and the J gene lost 0 bases, with 13 bases spanning the gap. This CDR3 has 16 amino acids. DNA for the CDR3: TGTGCCAGTAGTATACTCTGGGCAGAGCTGAACACTGAAGCTTTCTTT. Its protein product is CASSILWAELNTEAFF. The complete variable domain, with remaining parts taken from reference TRBV19 and TRBJ1-1, reads DGGITQSPKYLFRKEGQNVTLSCEQNLNHDAMYWYRQDPGQGLRLIYYSQIVNDFQKGDIAEGYSVSREKKESFPLTVTSAQKNPTAFYLCASSILWAELNTEAFFGQGTRLTVV.

This chain joins TRBV19 and TRBJ1-5, with D perhaps TRBD1 (6 bases). V lost 3 bases and J lost 6, with 12 bases in between. CDR1 LNHDA and CDR2 SQIVND come from the germline V gene (reference sequence). The CDR3 covers 14 residues. For the CDR3, the DNA is TGTGCCAGTAGTATGCGGCGGGGGCGTCAGCCCCAGCATTTT. It specifies CASSMRRGRQPQHF.

The rearrangement joins TRBV6-5 to TRBJ1-1, with a tentative D call TRBD1 (5 bases). The CDR3 has 14 amino acids. V dropped 4 bases and J dropped 0 bases, with 9 bases sitting between them. CDR1 is MNHEY, CDR2 SVGAGI, per germline. CDR3 DNA: TGTGCCAGCAGTTCCGGACACATGAACACTGAAGCTTTCTTT. Its protein is CASSSGHMNTEAFF.